This is a list of T cell receptor beta chains from one sample in a study of T cells in Graves' hyperthyroidism and ophthalmopathy. TCRdb redid the calling of the multiplex PCR reads with MiXCR, one entry per CDR3 protein. This table has 400,000 to 500,000 distinct CDR3 sequences, roughly 14% appearing once. The sample consisted of blood. The source is a man aged 18-30 years with Graves' ophthalmopathy. Both conserved end residues are part of each CDR3. Fields, in order: clone size, J gene, CDR3 length, D gene, V gene, CDR3 protein, CDR3 DNA. The D gene is left open where the match is weak. Some rows mark clone size as missing; the rest say once, few, many or name a class of expanded clone.

few	TRBJ2-1	16	TRBD2	TRBV7-9	CASSPRGGAFYNEQFF	TGTGCCAGCAGCCCCCGGGGGGGGGCCTTCTACAATGAGCAGTTCTTC
many	TRBJ2-7	12	.	TRBV11-2	CASSPIIHEQYF	TGTGCCAGCAGCCCCATTATCCACGAGCAGTACTTC
.	TRBJ2-1	15	TRBD2	TRBV6-1	CASRRSGSSYNEQFF	TGTGCCAGCAGGAGGAGCGGGAGCTCCTACAATGAGCAGTTCTTC
.	TRBJ2-1	17	.	TRBV30	CAWKWFAGRGPPNEQFF	TGTGCCTGGAAATGGTTCGCTGGGCGGGGGCCTCCCAATGAGCAGTTCTTC
few	TRBJ2-1	13	.	TRBV5-1	CASSLFYVDEQFF	TGCGCCAGCAGCTTGTTCTACGTCGATGAGCAGTTCTTC
.	TRBJ1-5	13	.	TRBV7-3	CASSLGERQPQHF	TGTGCCAGCAGCTTGGGGGAGAGGCAGCCCCAGCATTTT
many	TRBJ1-2	14	TRBD1	TRBV6-1	CASSVTQGSYGYTF	TGTGCCAGCAGTGTTACACAGGGGTCCTATGGCTACACCTTC
many	TRBJ1-2	15	TRBD1	TRBV6-1	CASHLTGRPDYGYTF	TGTGCCAGCCACCTGACAGGGCGACCGGACTATGGCTACACCTTC
many	TRBJ2-5	17	TRBD2	TRBV5-1	CASSLEASGGLQETQYF	TGCGCCAGCAGCTTGGAGGCTAGCGGGGGACTTCAAGAGACCCAGTACTTC
many	TRBJ2-3	14	TRBD1	TRBV5-1	CASSPGDRTDTQYF	TGCGCCAGCAGCCCCGGGGACAGGACAGATACGCAGTATTTT
.	TRBJ1-1	14	.	TRBV19	CASSKARGYTEAFF	TGTGCCAGTAGTAAGGCCAGGGGTTATACTGAAGCTTTCTTT
.	TRBJ1-2	13	.	TRBV7-9	CASTRGNNYGYTF	TGTGCCAGCACCAGGGGCAATAACTATGGCTACACCTTC
.	TRBJ2-2	12	.	TRBV7-7	CASSDGVRELFF	TGTGCTAGCAGTGACGGGGTCCGGGAGCTGTTTTTT
.	TRBJ2-3	15	.	TRBV18	CASSLTGYGTDTQYF	TGTGCCAGCAGCTTAACCGGGTATGGCACAGATACGCAGTATTTT
many	TRBJ2-5	14	.	TRBV7-9	CASSWGIKGETQYF	TGTGCCAGCAGCTGGGGGATTAAAGGGGAGACCCAGTACTTC
many	TRBJ1-2	15	TRBD1	TRBV12-3/TRBV12-4	CASSGTVGPNYGYTF	TGTGCCAGCAGCGGGACAGTTGGTCCCAACTATGGCTACACCTTC
.	TRBJ2-2	12	.	TRBV19	CASSMYSGELFF	TGTGCCAGTAGTATGTACAGCGGGGAGCTGTTTTTT
many	TRBJ2-1	17	TRBD2	TRBV5-1	CASRSSGRASSYNEQFF	TGCGCCAGCAGGTCTAGCGGGAGGGCGAGCTCCTACAATGAGCAGTTCTTC
.	TRBJ2-3	14	.	TRBV7-2	CASSPDQVTDTQYF	TGTGCCAGCAGCCCGGACCAGGTGACAGATACGCAGTATTTT
.	TRBJ2-1	14	TRBD2	TRBV6-1	CASSVGLENNEQFF	TGTGCCAGCAGTGTGGGACTAGAGAACAATGAGCAGTTCTTC
.	TRBJ2-5	11	.	TRBV4-2	CAAGAWETQYF	TGTGCCGCCGGGGCATGGGAGACCCAGTACTTC
many	TRBJ1-5	15	.	TRBV7-3	CASSPMGSPAEPQHF	TGTGCCAGCAGCCCCATGGGTTCCCCAGCCGAGCCCCAGCATTTT
many	TRBJ2-7	14	.	TRBV2	CASTGEPTPYEQYF	TGTGCCAGCACAGGGGAGCCAACCCCCTACGAGCAGTACTTC
.	TRBJ1-1	15	.	TRBV29-1	CSVTRGYRANTEAFF	TGCAGCGTTACCCGGGGGTACAGGGCGAACACTGAAGCTTTCTTT
.	TRBJ2-5	15	.	TRBV7-9	CASSLGFLEGETQYF	TGTGCCAGCAGCTTAGGATTTCTAGAAGGCGAGACCCAGTACTTC
many	TRBJ2-7	17	TRBD2	TRBV11-2	CASSLLAGLGEAGEQYF	TGTGCCAGCAGCTTATTAGCGGGACTAGGTGAAGCTGGCGAGCAGTACTTC
few	TRBJ2-7	19	TRBD2	TRBV5-1	CASSLAPFSAGGPIGEQYF	TGCGCCAGCAGCTTGGCCCCCTTTTCGGCGGGAGGGCCCATCGGCGAGCAGTACTTC
many	TRBJ2-5	15	TRBD2	TRBV5-1	CASSSLGTRGETQYF	TGCGCCAGCAGCTCCTTGGGGACGCGGGGGGAGACCCAGTACTTC
many	TRBJ2-3	20	TRBD2	TRBV7-9	CASTETLLAGGPDVTDTQYF	TGTGCCAGCACCGAAACACTTCTAGCGGGAGGGCCTGATGTCACAGATACGCAGTATTTT
.	TRBJ2-7	9	.	TRBV6-1	CASTGRQYF	TGTGCCAGTACAGGGAGGCAGTACTTC
.	TRBJ1-4	14	.	TRBV5-1	CASSSGQDNEKLFF	TGCGCCAGCAGTTCTGGGCAGGATAATGAAAAACTGTTTTTT